This TCR beta chain was documented in a study of T cells in localized non-small cell lung cancer. Findings and limits, study-wide: Only one tumor region was sequenced, so heterogeneity remains possible. A median around 57 of the top 100 tumor clones appeared in adjacent lung.

With 8 bases removed from V and 11 bases from J, the gap between germline ends came to 15 bases. This CDR3 contains 11 residues. Germline V gene lookup returns CDR1 MDHEN and CDR2 SYDVKM. Points on this clone: As yet, its antigen is unknown.

Clones were read by immunoSEQ multiplex PCR, and TCRdb kept only the in-frame ones, dropping some. The profile covers tens of thousands of clones, with around three quarters appearing a single time and roughly 4.9% taken by the ten largest. This sequence originates from a woman between 35 and 70 years old with stage II lung adenocarcinoma. The V call is TRBV28, the J call TRBJ1-1; D unresolved. This specimen was PBMCs, taken before any cancer treatment. CDR3 amino acids: CASRLLSEAFF. CDR3 DNA sequence: TGTGCCAGCCGACTCCTAAGCGAGGCTTTCTTT.